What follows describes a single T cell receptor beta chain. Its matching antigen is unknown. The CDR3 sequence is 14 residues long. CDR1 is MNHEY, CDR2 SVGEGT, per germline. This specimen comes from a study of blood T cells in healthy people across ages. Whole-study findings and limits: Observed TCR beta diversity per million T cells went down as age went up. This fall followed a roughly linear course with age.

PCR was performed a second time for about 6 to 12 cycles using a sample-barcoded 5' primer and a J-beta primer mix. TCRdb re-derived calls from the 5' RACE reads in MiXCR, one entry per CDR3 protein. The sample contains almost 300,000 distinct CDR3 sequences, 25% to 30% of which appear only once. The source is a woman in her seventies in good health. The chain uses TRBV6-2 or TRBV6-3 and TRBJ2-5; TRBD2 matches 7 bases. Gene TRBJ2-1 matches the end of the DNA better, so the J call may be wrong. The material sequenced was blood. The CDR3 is CASSPDRTRNEQFF. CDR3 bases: TGTGCCAGCAGTCCAGATAGGACTAGAAACGAGCAGTTCTTC.